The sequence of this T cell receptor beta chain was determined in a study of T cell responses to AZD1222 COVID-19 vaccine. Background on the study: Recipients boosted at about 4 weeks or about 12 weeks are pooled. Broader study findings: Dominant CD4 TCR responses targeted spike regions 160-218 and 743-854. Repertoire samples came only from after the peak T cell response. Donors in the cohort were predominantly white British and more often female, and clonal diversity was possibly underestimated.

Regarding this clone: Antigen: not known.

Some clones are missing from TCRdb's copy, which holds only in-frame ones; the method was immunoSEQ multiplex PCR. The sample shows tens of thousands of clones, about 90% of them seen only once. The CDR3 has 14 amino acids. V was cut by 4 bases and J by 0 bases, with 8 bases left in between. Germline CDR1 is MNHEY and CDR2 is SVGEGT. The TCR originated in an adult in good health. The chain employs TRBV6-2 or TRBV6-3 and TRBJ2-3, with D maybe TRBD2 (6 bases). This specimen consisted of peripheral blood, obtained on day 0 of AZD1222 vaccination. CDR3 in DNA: TGTGCCAGCAGTTCGAGCGGGAGCACAGATACGCAGTATTTT. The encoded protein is CASSSSGSTDTQYF.